The entry below describes one TCR beta chain. This entry comes from a study of blood T cell repertoires in COVID-19. This CDR3 comprises 14 residues. The J segment lost 3 bases and the V segment lost 0 bases, leaving 2 bases of the junction unmatched. Germline lookup yields CDR1 SGHRS and CDR2 YFSETQ. Using immunoSEQ multiplex PCR, the repertoire was profiled, and TCRdb retains in-frame clones only, with some absent. The data show a few hundred thousand clones, 82% seen once. This sequence originates from an elderly woman with COVID-19, enrolled during active disease. Material for sequencing was peripheral blood. The chain links TRBV5-1 to TRBJ2-5; TRBD2 agrees at 7 bases. The CDR3 loop reads CASSLVGGEETQYF. The CDR3 DNA sequence: TGCGCCAGCAGCTTGGTTGGGGGGGAAGAGACCCAGTACTTC.